A selection of T cell receptor beta chains follows, all from one sample in a study of blood T cell repertoires in COVID-19. Generated by immunoSEQ multiplex PCR, the TCRdb table keeps only in-frame clones and is missing some. The table lists roughly 93,000 clones, 89% of them singletons. The specimen sequenced was peripheral blood. The receptors here all came from a man over 45 with acute or convalescent COVID-19. Both conserved end residues are part of each CDR3. The D gene is left open where the match is weak. Only some rows state a clone size, as once, few, many or a class for expanded clones.

d_gene: NA
abundance: NA
v_gene: TRBV6-5
len: 13
j_gene: TRBJ1-1
CDR3nt: TGTGCCAGCAGGAGGGTTTTCGACACTGAAGCTTTCTTT
CDR3aa: CASRRVFDTEAFF

d_gene: NA
abundance: NA
v_gene: TRBV3-1/TRBV3-2
len: 13
j_gene: TRBJ2-7
CDR3nt: TGTGCCAGCAGCCAAGCAGAGAGACTCCGGCAGTACTTC
CDR3aa: CASSQAERLRQYF

d_gene: NA
abundance: NA
v_gene: TRBV28
len: 17
j_gene: TRBJ1-5
CDR3nt: TGTGCCAGCAGTTCTGGGCAGGGCCCTCTTAGCAATCAGCCCCAGCATTTT
CDR3aa: CASSSGQGPLSNQPQHF

d_gene: NA
abundance: NA
v_gene: TRBV20-1
len: 11
j_gene: TRBJ2-1
CDR3nt: TGCAGTGCTCGCGCGAGCGGTGAGCAGTTCTTC
CDR3aa: CSARASGEQFF

d_gene: TRBD2
abundance: NA
v_gene: TRBV5-4
len: 16
j_gene: TRBJ2-1
CDR3nt: TGTGCCAGCAGCAAAGCCAGCGGGGGGGCCTTTAGTGAGCAGTTCTTC
CDR3aa: CASSKASGGAFSEQFF

d_gene: TRBD2
abundance: NA
v_gene: TRBV19
len: 17
j_gene: TRBJ2-1
CDR3nt: TGTGCCAGTAGCGGGACTAGCGGGGGGGTCACCTACAATGAGCAGTTCTTC
CDR3aa: CASSGTSGGVTYNEQFF

d_gene: TRBD1
abundance: once
v_gene: TRBV7-2
len: 16
j_gene: TRBJ1-2
CDR3nt: TGTGCCAGCAGCTTAAACCCGGGACAGGGATTCGGTGGCTACACCTTC
CDR3aa: CASSLNPGQGFGGYTF

d_gene: NA
abundance: NA
v_gene: TRBV10-3
len: 15
j_gene: TRBJ1-2
CDR3nt: TGTGCCATCAGTGAGGGGGGGGACGTCATCTATGGCTACACCTTC
CDR3aa: CAISEGGDVIYGYTF

d_gene: NA
abundance: NA
v_gene: TRBV21-1
len: 17
j_gene: TRBJ2-7
CDR3nt: NA
CDR3aa: CASSKGFGLGTEYEQYF

d_gene: NA
abundance: NA
v_gene: TRBV27
len: 13
j_gene: TRBJ2-7
CDR3nt: TGTGCCAGCAGTCCGGACAGAAAATACGAGCAGTACTTC
CDR3aa: CASSPDRKYEQYF

d_gene: NA
abundance: NA
v_gene: TRBV9
len: 14
j_gene: TRBJ2-3
CDR3nt: TGTGCCAGCAGCGTCTCCGGGGTGGCAGATACGCAGTATTTT
CDR3aa: CASSVSGVADTQYF

d_gene: NA
abundance: NA
v_gene: TRBV7-2
len: 15
j_gene: TRBJ2-7
CDR3nt: TGTGCCAGCAGCTTAGCGTCAGGTCTTGGCTACGAGCAGTACTTC
CDR3aa: CASSLASGLGYEQYF

d_gene: NA
abundance: NA
v_gene: TRBV5-6
len: 14
j_gene: TRBJ1-6
CDR3nt: TGTGCCAGCAGCTTGGGGACAGCCAATTCACCCCTCCACTTT
CDR3aa: CASSLGTANSPLHF

d_gene: TRBD1
abundance: few
v_gene: TRBV5-6
len: 14
j_gene: TRBJ1-5
CDR3nt: TGTGCCAGCAGCTCCGGACAGGGAAATCAGCCCCAGCATTTT
CDR3aa: CASSSGQGNQPQHF

d_gene: NA
abundance: NA
v_gene: TRBV6-5
len: 13
j_gene: TRBJ1-1
CDR3nt: TGTGCCAGCAGTCCCCGACAAAACACTGAAGCTTTCTTT
CDR3aa: CASSPRQNTEAFF

d_gene: TRBD1
abundance: NA
v_gene: TRBV4-2
len: 15
j_gene: TRBJ1-4
CDR3nt: TGTGCCAGCAGCCAAGACGTCGGACAGGGAGGAAAACTGTTTTTT
CDR3aa: CASSQDVGQGGKLFF

d_gene: NA
abundance: NA
v_gene: TRBV30
len: 15
j_gene: TRBJ2-1
CDR3nt: TGTGCCTCCACGCCGGTAGGAGGCTCCTACAATGAGCAGTTCTTC
CDR3aa: CASTPVGGSYNEQFF

d_gene: TRBD1
abundance: NA
v_gene: TRBV6-5
len: 14
j_gene: TRBJ1-5
CDR3nt: TGTGCCAGCAAGTTGGGACAGCATAATCAGCCCCAGCATTTT
CDR3aa: CASKLGQHNQPQHF

d_gene: NA
abundance: NA
v_gene: TRBV21-1
len: 19
j_gene: TRBJ2-1
CDR3nt: TGTGCCAGCAGCACCCGAGGAAGGACTCTTTTAAGCTCCTACAATGAGCAGTTCTTC
CDR3aa: CASSTRGRTLLSSYNEQFF

d_gene: NA
abundance: NA
v_gene: TRBV6-5
len: 13
j_gene: TRBJ1-1
CDR3nt: TGTGCCAGCAGCAAACAGGGCTCGGCTGAAGCTTTCTTT
CDR3aa: CASSKQGSAEAFF

d_gene: NA
abundance: NA
v_gene: TRBV12-2
len: 15
j_gene: TRBJ1-1
CDR3nt: TGTGCAAGTCCCTACTCCAGGCAGGTGAACACTGAAGCTTTCTTT
CDR3aa: CASPYSRQVNTEAFF

d_gene: TRBD1
abundance: NA
v_gene: TRBV19
len: 17
j_gene: TRBJ2-6
CDR3nt: TGTGCCAGTAGTATCAGACAGGGGGCGCGTGGGGCCAACGTCCTGACTTTC
CDR3aa: CASSIRQGARGANVLTF

d_gene: NA
abundance: NA
v_gene: TRBV9
len: 14
j_gene: TRBJ1-3
CDR3nt: TGTGCCAGCAGCGTAGGGGCAGAGGGAAACACCATATATTTT
CDR3aa: CASSVGAEGNTIYF

d_gene: NA
abundance: NA
v_gene: TRBV2
len: 14
j_gene: TRBJ1-4
CDR3nt: TGTGCCAGCAGTGGCAGGGGTTCGGAAGAAAAACTGTTTTTT
CDR3aa: CASSGRGSEEKLFF

d_gene: TRBD2
abundance: NA
v_gene: TRBV14
len: 18
j_gene: TRBJ2-3
CDR3nt: TGTGCCAGCAGCCAAGCTTGGGTAGCGGGGGTGCAGGAAGATACGCAGTATTTT
CDR3aa: CASSQAWVAGVQEDTQYF

d_gene: NA
abundance: NA
v_gene: TRBV11-2
len: 16
j_gene: TRBJ1-6
CDR3nt: TGTGCCAGCAGCTTAGGAGCCCTCCGGGGGAATTCACCCCTCCACTTT
CDR3aa: CASSLGALRGNSPLHF

d_gene: NA
abundance: NA
v_gene: TRBV6-5
len: 13
j_gene: TRBJ2-1
CDR3nt: TGTGCCAGCAGTTATGGAGGTCGCAATGAGCAGTTCTTC
CDR3aa: CASSYGGRNEQFF

d_gene: TRBD1
abundance: NA
v_gene: TRBV6-5
len: 14
j_gene: TRBJ1-5
CDR3nt: TGTGCCAGCAGGGGACAGGGGTTGGGTCAGCCCCAGCATTTT
CDR3aa: CASRGQGLGQPQHF

d_gene: NA
abundance: NA
v_gene: TRBV27
len: 15
j_gene: TRBJ1-5
CDR3nt: TGTGCCAGCAGTCTACAGGGCGTGGAAGGTCAGCCCCAGCATTTT
CDR3aa: CASSLQGVEGQPQHF

d_gene: TRBD2
abundance: NA
v_gene: TRBV11-1
len: 18
j_gene: TRBJ2-1
CDR3nt: TGTGCCAGCAGCCTAGCGGGGATGACTAGCGGGGTCTGGGGGGAGCAGTTCTTC
CDR3aa: CASSLAGMTSGVWGEQFF

d_gene: NA
abundance: NA
v_gene: TRBV10-3
len: 12
j_gene: TRBJ1-1
CDR3nt: TGTGCCACCGCCTACAGGGAGACGGCGGCTTTCTTT
CDR3aa: CATAYRETAAFF

d_gene: NA
abundance: NA
v_gene: TRBV27
len: 13
j_gene: TRBJ2-1
CDR3nt: TGTGCCAGCAGTACGGACATCTACAATGAGCAGTTCTTC
CDR3aa: CASSTDIYNEQFF

d_gene: NA
abundance: NA
v_gene: TRBV27
len: 15
j_gene: TRBJ1-3
CDR3nt: TGTGCCAGTTCGGCGGGGGGGGTTACTGGAAACACCATATATTTT
CDR3aa: CASSAGGVTGNTIYF

d_gene: NA
abundance: once
v_gene: TRBV24-1
len: 13
j_gene: TRBJ1-2
CDR3nt: TGTGCCACCCAGGACAGATCCGACTATGGCTACACCTTC
CDR3aa: CATQDRSDYGYTF

d_gene: NA
abundance: NA
v_gene: TRBV2
len: 15
j_gene: TRBJ1-5
CDR3nt: TGTGCCAGCAGTGGGTTTCAGGGAAGCAATCAGCCCCAGCATTTT
CDR3aa: CASSGFQGSNQPQHF

d_gene: TRBD1
abundance: once
v_gene: TRBV20-1
len: 15
j_gene: TRBJ1-5
CDR3nt: TGCAGTGCTAGTACTTATGGGACAGGGAATCAGCCCCAGCATTTT
CDR3aa: CSASTYGTGNQPQHF

d_gene: NA
abundance: NA
v_gene: TRBV30
len: 17
j_gene: TRBJ2-2
CDR3nt: TGTGCCTGGAGTGTAAGGGGTCGACAGATAAGGGCCGGGGAGCTGTTTTTT
CDR3aa: CAWSVRGRQIRAGELFF

d_gene: NA
abundance: once
v_gene: TRBV7-2
len: 15
j_gene: TRBJ2-2
CDR3nt: TGTGCCAGCAGCTTATACGGGGGGCACGCCGGGGAGCTGTTTTTT
CDR3aa: CASSLYGGHAGELFF

d_gene: NA
abundance: NA
v_gene: TRBV18
len: 14
j_gene: TRBJ1-1
CDR3nt: TGTGCCAGCTCACCCCTCCGAGACACCCCTGAAGCTTTCTTT
CDR3aa: CASSPLRDTPEAFF

d_gene: NA
abundance: NA
v_gene: TRBV18
len: 15
j_gene: TRBJ1-2
CDR3nt: TGTGCCAGCTCACCACCGGGGGGGCGTAGCTATGGCTACACCTTC
CDR3aa: CASSPPGGRSYGYTF

d_gene: NA
abundance: NA
v_gene: TRBV11-3
len: 19
j_gene: TRBJ2-2
CDR3nt: TGTGCCAGCATCTTCGTGTTAGGCAGGGGCCCCTCGGGCACCGGGGAGCTGTTTTTT
CDR3aa: CASIFVLGRGPSGTGELFF

d_gene: TRBD1
abundance: NA
v_gene: TRBV11-1
len: 14
j_gene: TRBJ1-1
CDR3nt: TGTGCCAGCAGCATACAGGGGGCTCGCACTGAAGCTTTCTTT
CDR3aa: CASSIQGARTEAFF

d_gene: NA
abundance: NA
v_gene: TRBV19
len: 15
j_gene: TRBJ1-3
CDR3nt: TGTGCCAGTAGTATAGCAGGGACTACTGGAAACACCATATATTTT
CDR3aa: CASSIAGTTGNTIYF

d_gene: NA
abundance: NA
v_gene: TRBV12-3/TRBV12-4
len: 12
j_gene: TRBJ1-1
CDR3nt: TGTGCCAGCAGTTTGCTCCGGTCAGAAGCTTTCTTT
CDR3aa: CASSLLRSEAFF

d_gene: NA
abundance: NA
v_gene: TRBV10-3
len: 14
j_gene: TRBJ2-5
CDR3nt: TGTGCCATCAGTGAGTCAAACAGCCAAGAGACCCAGTACTTC
CDR3aa: CAISESNSQETQYF

d_gene: NA
abundance: NA
v_gene: TRBV7-9
len: 14
j_gene: TRBJ1-1
CDR3nt: TGTGCCGGCAGCGAACTGAAACAGGGAATTTGGGCTTTCTTT
CDR3aa: CAGSELKQGIWAFF

d_gene: NA
abundance: NA
v_gene: TRBV6-5
len: 13
j_gene: TRBJ1-5
CDR3nt: TGTGCCAGCGATCCAGGGGACAATCAGCCCCAGCATTTT
CDR3aa: CASDPGDNQPQHF

d_gene: NA
abundance: NA
v_gene: TRBV9
len: 13
j_gene: TRBJ1-6
CDR3nt: TGTGCCAGCAGCGTTGGTCAGGATTCACCCCTCCACTTT
CDR3aa: CASSVGQDSPLHF

d_gene: NA
abundance: NA
v_gene: TRBV9
len: 12
j_gene: TRBJ1-6
CDR3nt: TGTGCCAGCAGCGGACCCGGGATGACCCTCCACTTT
CDR3aa: CASSGPGMTLHF

d_gene: NA
abundance: NA
v_gene: TRBV4-1
len: 16
j_gene: TRBJ2-7
CDR3nt: TGCGCCAGCAGCCAAGCCAGCGGGCAGAGCTCCTACGAGCAGTACTTC
CDR3aa: CASSQASGQSSYEQYF

d_gene: NA
abundance: NA
v_gene: TRBV5-1
len: 14
j_gene: TRBJ1-1
CDR3nt: TGCGCCAGCAGCTTGGCACAGGGATTCACTGAAGCTTTCTTT
CDR3aa: CASSLAQGFTEAFF

d_gene: TRBD2
abundance: NA
v_gene: TRBV9
len: 18
j_gene: TRBJ2-1
CDR3nt: TGTGCCAGCAGCGTAGGGCTAGCGGGGGGGGATTCCTACAATGAGCAGTTCTTC
CDR3aa: CASSVGLAGGDSYNEQFF

d_gene: TRBD1
abundance: NA
v_gene: TRBV10-3
len: 16
j_gene: TRBJ1-1
CDR3nt: TGTGCCATCAGGGGAACTCCGGGACAGGGCGACACTGAAGCTTTCTTT
CDR3aa: CAIRGTPGQGDTEAFF

d_gene: NA
abundance: NA
v_gene: TRBV6-5
len: 15
j_gene: TRBJ1-3
CDR3nt: TGTGCCAGCACCCAAAGCCGGGGGTCTGGAAACACCATATATTTT
CDR3aa: CASTQSRGSGNTIYF

d_gene: TRBD1
abundance: NA
v_gene: TRBV24-1
len: 18
j_gene: TRBJ2-2
CDR3nt: TGTGCCACCAGTGATTCTTTAGGACAGGGGACGAACACCGGGGAGCTGTTTTTT
CDR3aa: CATSDSLGQGTNTGELFF

d_gene: TRBD1
abundance: NA
v_gene: TRBV28
len: 16
j_gene: TRBJ1-4
CDR3nt: TGTGCCAGCCGAGCTGGGACAGGGGATTTTAATGAAAAACTGTTTTTT
CDR3aa: CASRAGTGDFNEKLFF

d_gene: TRBD2
abundance: NA
v_gene: TRBV4-1
len: 16
j_gene: TRBJ2-5
CDR3nt: TGCGCCAGCAGCCAAAATCCGACGCGGGGGGGAGAGACCCAGTACTTC
CDR3aa: CASSQNPTRGGETQYF

d_gene: TRBD2
abundance: NA
v_gene: TRBV6-2/TRBV6-3
len: 16
j_gene: TRBJ2-5
CDR3nt: TGTGCCAGCAGTTCCAAGCGGGGGGGCCTTAAAGAGACCCAGTACTTC
CDR3aa: CASSSKRGGLKETQYF

d_gene: TRBD1
abundance: NA
v_gene: TRBV28
len: 15
j_gene: TRBJ1-2
CDR3nt: TGTGCCAGCAGTTTGGGACAGGGCAGATGGTATGGCTACACCTTC
CDR3aa: CASSLGQGRWYGYTF

d_gene: NA
abundance: NA
v_gene: TRBV5-1
len: 15
j_gene: TRBJ1-4
CDR3nt: TGCGCCAGCAGCTTGGCCGGGGCAACTAATGAAAAACTGTTTTTT
CDR3aa: CASSLAGATNEKLFF